The 14 T cell receptor beta chains below all came from one sample that was sequenced in a study of blood T cells in healthy people across ages. A second roughly 6 to 12 cycle PCR used barcoded and J-beta primers. TCRdb redid the calling of the 5' RACE reads with MiXCR, one entry per CDR3 protein. This sample has about 540,000 distinct CDR3 sequences, with about 25% found just once. In addition, the sample was reused for a study of T cells of mothers and their children.

Sequences were obtained from blood. The receptors originated from a boy aged 10-17 years in good health.

This clonotype has more than one count but fewer than ten. This clone may be a read error of a much larger clone one base away. V and J are TRBV27 and TRBJ2-3, with 8 bases that match TRBD2. The germline V gene has CDR1 MNHEY and CDR2 SMNVEV (reference sequence). The CDR3 loop spans 15 amino acids. Trimming removed 8 bases from V and 5 bases from J; junction bases left unmatched: 12. The CDR3 DNA follows: TGTGCCAGCGGTTCCCCTAGCGGGCGGGTAGATACGCAGTATTTT. Protein: CASGSPSGRVDTQYF.

The V call is TRBV3-1, the J call TRBJ2-7, with 9 bases aligning to TRBD2. The CDR3 has 16 amino acids. From germline, CDR1 is LGHDT and CDR2 YNNKEL (reference sequence). V lost 1 base to trimming and J lost 3 bases; unmatched junction nucleotides: 7. The CDR3 protein is CASSQGLAGRGYEQYF. The CDR3 nucleotides are TGTGCCAGCAGCCAAGGGCTAGCGGGACGGGGCTACGAGCAGTACTTC.

This clonotype was recorded many times. The rearrangement joins TRBV12-3 or TRBV12-4 to TRBJ2-7; D is possibly TRBD1 (6 bases). Trimming shortened V by 4 bases and J by 3 bases, and 13 bases separated the two germline ends. The CDR3 has 14 amino acids. CDR3 sequence: CASSYRRDNYEQYF. As DNA, the CDR3 is TGTGCCAGCAGTTATCGCCGGGACAACTACGAGCAGTACTTC.

This rearrangement joins TRBV2 to TRBJ2-1; a weak D match, TRBD2 (7 bases). Germline CDR1 is SNHLY and CDR2 is FYNNEI. The V end lost 2 bases, the J end lost 2 bases, and 13 bases lay between the germline ends. CDR3 length: 16 residues. CDR3 coding DNA: TGTGCCAGCAGTGAATCGCGGGGGCTAACCTACAATGAGCAGTTCTTC. This codes for CASSESRGLTYNEQFF.

The chain joins TRBV9 to TRBJ2-3, with 9 bases matching TRBD2. Losses at the gene ends were 3 bases for V and 6 bases for J; bases not matched to a gene: 14. Germline CDR1 and CDR2: SGDLS and YYNGEE. CDR3 length: 17 residues. The DNA of the CDR3 is TGTGCCAGCAGCGCTCATGGCCCGCGGGGGGGCGACGATACGCAGTATTTT. This encodes CASSAHGPRGGDDTQYF. The complete variable domain, with remaining parts taken from reference TRBV9 and TRBJ2-3, reads DSGVTQTPKHLITATGQRVTLRCSPRSGDLSVYWYQQSLDQGLQFLIQYYNGEERAKGNILERFSAQQFPDLHSELNLSSLELGDSALYFCASSAHGPRGGDDTQYFGPGTRLTVL.

V and J are TRBV6-6 and TRBJ2-3; D perhaps matches TRBD1 (6 bases). This CDR3 comprises 15 residues. Germline-derived CDR1 and CDR2 are MNHNY and SVGAGI (reference sequence). Deletions cut 6 bases from V and 6 bases from J, with 19 bases between. CDR3 DNA: TGTGCCAGCAGCTCCCCAAGACAGGCCGGGGATACGCAGTATTTT. Protein product: CASSSPRQAGDTQYF.

The CDR3 loop is CASIQSRLMGEQFF. The CDR3, as DNA: TGTGCCAGCATCCAGTCCAGGCTAATGGGTGAGCAGTTCTTC. This chain joins TRBV6-1 and TRBJ2-5; D unclear. The end of the DNA is better explained by TRBJ2-1, so the J call may be wrong. The CDR3 extends over 14 amino acids. CDR1 is MNHNS and CDR2 is SASEGT in the germline V gene.

In this sample, this clonotype turned up many times. The chain uses TRBV27 and TRBJ2-2; no definite D call. The CDR3 loop spans 12 amino acids. Trimming pared 2 bases from V and 7 bases from J, leaving 5 bases between. The germline V gene has CDR1 MNHEY and CDR2 SMNVEV (reference sequence). Written as DNA, the CDR3 is TGTGCCAGCAGTTTAAGTGGCGGGGAGCTGTTTTTT. This gives the protein CASSLSGGELFF.

The sample holds a few counts of this clonotype. V and J are TRBV11-2 and TRBJ2-5; D possibly corresponds to TRBD2 (6 bases). This CDR3 has 13 residues. From germline, CDR1 is SGHAT and CDR2 FQNNGV. Trimming shortened V by 4 bases and J by 2 bases, and 8 bases separated the two germline ends. The CDR3 coding sequence is TGTGCCAGCAGCTCGGACTATCAAGAGACCCAGTACTTC. Its protein is CASSSDYQETQYF.

This clonotype showed up just a few times. The J gene is TRBJ2-4, the V gene TRBV6-5, with D perhaps TRBD2 (6 bases). V lost 7 bases to trimming and J lost 9 bases, with 16 bases between them. This CDR3 is 13 amino acids long. Germline V gives CDR1 MNHEY, CDR2 SVGAGI. In nucleotides, the CDR3 is TGTGCCAGCAAAGGACCGCAGGAGGGCATTCAGTACTTC. It specifies CASKGPQEGIQYF.

The genes are TRBV7-8 and TRBJ2-7; TRBD2 matches at 14 bases. V trimming: 2 bases; J trimming: 5 bases; junction bases outside the gene matches: 8. In germline, CDR1 is SGHVS, CDR2 FQNEAQ. The CDR3 loop spans 17 amino acids. The CDR3 region is CASSLRRTSGRRNEQYF. The CDR3 bases are TGTGCCAGCAGCTTACGTAGGACTAGCGGGAGGAGAAACGAGCAGTACTTC.

This clonotype was found many times. This chain connects TRBV28 to TRBJ2-5; D may match TRBD1 or TRBD2 (5 bases each). The CDR3 covers 15 residues. CDR1 is MDHEN, CDR2 SYDVKM, per germline. Trimming removed 8 bases at V and 0 bases at J, with 16 bases between. CDR3 sequence reads: CASSSGGTHQETQYF. The CDR3 nucleotides read TGTGCCAGCTCCTCTGGGGGAACCCACCAAGAGACCCAGTACTTC.

The V call is TRBV4-3, the J call TRBJ2-5, with D possibly TRBD1 on 6 matching bases. Deletions cut 0 bases from V and 0 bases from J, with 11 bases between. This CDR3 comprises 16 residues. Germline CDR1 LGHNA, CDR2 YSLEER. The CDR3 protein is CASSQDRGAYQETQYF. The DNA for the CDR3 is TGCGCCAGCAGCCAAGACAGGGGCGCGTACCAAGAGACCCAGTACTTC.

CDR3 nucleotides: TGTGCCAGCAGTCAGATTAGGACAGGGAGGACGTACGAGCAGTACTTC. This codes for CASSQIRTGRTYEQYF. The chain uses TRBV28 and TRBJ2-7, with TRBD1 matching 8 bases. Germline CDR1 reads MDHEN; CDR2 reads SYDVKM. V shed 5 bases and J 4 bases; nucleotides not matched to a gene: 13. The CDR3 is 16 residues long.